This entry is about one T cell receptor beta chain. Its antigen is currently unknown. Additional autoimmune diseases, uncontrolled infections, pregnancy or lactation disqualified patients. Clinicians made diagnoses from clinical symptoms, serum thyroxine, TRAb, thyroid ultrasound and orbital computed tomography. The sample comes from a study of Graves' ophthalmopathy and Graves' hyperthyroidism. Study findings and constraints: A roughly 81% specificity and around 90% sensitivity were achieved by a 13-signature model that separated ophthalmopathy from stable hyperthyroidism. Blood also harbored most expanded thyroid clonotypes above 0.001 frequency.

The sequenced template was RNA, covering the TCR beta CDR3 region. The authors performed first-round RT-PCR with HTBI primers and then a second-round multiplex PCR. TCRdb processed the multiplex PCR reads anew with MiXCR; each CDR3 protein has one entry. The repertoire holds hundreds of thousands of distinct CDR3 sequences, about 40% seen once, with under 3.5% in the top ten. The V and J ends lost 7 bases and 4 bases respectively, with 16 bases between them. CDR3 length: 13 residues. CDR1 SQVTM and CDR2 ANQGSEA come from the germline V gene. This chain links TRBV29-1 with TRBJ1-1, with TRBD1 as a possible D gene (5 bases). Source material: peripheral blood. The receptor was isolated from an adult man with Graves' ophthalmopathy. DNA of the CDR3: TGCAGCGCAACCAGGGCGGGTGGCACTGAAGCTTTCTTT. Translated: CSATRAGGTEAFF.